These T cell receptor beta chains were read from a single sample in a study of T cell responses to AZD1222 COVID-19 vaccine. Sequencing was performed with immunoSEQ multiplex PCR; in TCRdb, only in-frame clones are kept and a portion is missing. The sample has roughly 140,000 clones; approximately 90% are singletons. The sequences come from peripheral blood, collected 28 days after the second AZD1222 dose. These receptors were taken from an adult who received the AZD1222 COVID-19 vaccine. The CDR3 runs from the conserved cysteine through the conserved F or W.

TRBJ2-5 TRBV5-4 CASSWGVRETQYF
TRBJ2-3 TRBV5-1 CASSHPSGPTDTQYF
TRBJ1-5 TRBV19 CASSSGRNQPQHF
TRBJ1-6 TRBV5-4 CASSPGTGAVNSPLHF
TRBJ2-5 TRBV7-9 CASSSPLLAEQETQYF
TRBJ2-1 TRBV20-1 CSAQRGVEQFF
TRBJ1-1 TRBV10-2 CASSESGTEAFF
TRBJ2-7 TRBV30 CAYRTSGSAQYF
TRBJ2-7 TRBV3-1/TRBV3-2 CASSQEGLAGTHEQYF
TRBJ2-7 TRBV6-5 CAAYTSGRLREQYF
TRBJ2-3 TRBV5-4 CASSSGRASYTDTQYF
TRBJ2-1 TRBV2 CASSDLRNTDNEQFF
TRBJ1-5 TRBV5-6 CASSSRTGGQPQHF
TRBJ1-2 TRBV6-5 CASSLRTATIQGYTF
TRBJ2-7 TRBV5-6 CASSFWPASYEQYF
TRBJ2-7 TRBV18 CASSQGGSLSYEQYF
TRBJ2-2 TRBV5-1 CASSLVRQGTAGELFF
TRBJ2-7 TRBV27 CASRGGRSSYEQYF
TRBJ2-2 TRBV2 CASSEPGELFF
TRBJ1-2 TRBV18 CASSPGANLGGGYTF
TRBJ1-2 TRBV12-5 CASGLVTVDGYTF
TRBJ2-3 TRBV13 CASSAETDTQYF
TRBJ2-4 TRBV25-1 CASSPAGTTQNIQYF
TRBJ1-1 TRBV5-4 CASSSRTQGTNTEAFF
TRBJ1-1 TRBV30 CAWIRGLAEAFF
TRBJ1-1 TRBV5-1 CASSLSDRGRTEAFF
TRBJ2-7 TRBV5-1 CASSYPSGNYEQYF
TRBJ2-7 TRBV11-2 CASSLETGRSYEQYF
TRBJ1-1 TRBV7-2 CASSLGNRYGAEAFF
TRBJ2-2 TRBV27 CASSLLGINTGELFF
TRBJ2-2 TRBV30 CAWRPSGRAGELFF
TRBJ1-4 TRBV3-1/TRBV3-2 CASSQHRNNEKLFF
TRBJ1-5 TRBV18 CASSPPGRGPDQPQHF
TRBJ2-2 TRBV24-1 CATSDPTSPGELFF
TRBJ1-3 TRBV5-5 CASWTGQGGNTIYF
TRBJ2-2 TRBV5-1 CASSLTGTSAGELFF
TRBJ2-3 TRBV2 CASRPRQGRTDTQYF
TRBJ2-1 TRBV11-3 CASSLGWGGNEQFF
TRBJ1-4 TRBV7-6 CASTSTPGQGDEKLFF
TRBJ2-1 TRBV21-1 CASSKAITGKPSYNEQFF
TRBJ1-1 TRBV12-3/TRBV12-4 CASSFFPLEAFF
TRBJ1-3 TRBV5-6 CASKQFSGNTIYF
TRBJ2-7 TRBV7-9 CASSVMGGPYEQYF
TRBJ1-5 TRBV7-6 CASSLSGQNQPQHF
TRBJ1-1 TRBV6-5 CASSYREGAEAFF
TRBJ1-2 TRBV5-1 CASSLVGYGYTF
TRBJ2-7 TRBV3-1/TRBV3-2 CASSHLSSYEQYF
TRBJ2-7 TRBV7-9 CASSPQGAHQDEQYF
TRBJ1-5 TRBV30 CAWSPRGGRQPQHF
TRBJ2-2 TRBV5-1 CASKAAANTGELFF
TRBJ2-5 TRBV5-1 CASSSTVQETQYF
TRBJ1-1 TRBV20-1 CSASFSRSTEAFF
TRBJ2-2 TRBV3-1/TRBV3-2 CASSQLRGAGELFF
TRBJ1-1 TRBV5-6 CASSLGPAQGRAFF
TRBJ1-2 TRBV4-1 CASSQDSRLLYGYTF
TRBJ2-7 TRBV4-1 CASSQPRVSSPYEQYF
TRBJ1-2 TRBV19 CASSQSGTGLFVDGYTF
TRBJ1-6 TRBV6-5 CASSYGQGAYSPLHF
TRBJ1-3 TRBV15 CATSTVGGSNTIYF
TRBJ2-5 TRBV6-5 CASSYSGTKGTQYF